This passage covers 26 T cell receptor beta chains from one sample sequenced in a study of T cell repertoires in cytomegalovirus infection. No antigen is known for these receptors. TCRdb used MiXCR to reprocess the reads, holding one entry per CDR3 protein. The repertoire has about 920,000 distinct CDR3 sequences, approximately 31% of them found once; the top ten carry around 15%. Sequences were derived from cultured CD8+ T cells from PBMCs, sampled from culture after CMV antigen stimulation. The receptors were sampled from a human donor in good health (CMV status not recorded). Some clones in this sample may be carry-over from other donors' samples.

There are a few counts of this clonotype. This chain connects TRBV12-5 to TRBJ2-2; 12 bases map to TRBD2. V gave up 3 bases and J gave up 3 bases; unmatched junction bases: 8. Germline V gene data show CDR1 as LGHNT and CDR2 as FRNRAP. The CDR3 extends over 18 amino acids. The DNA of the CDR3 is TGTGCTAGTGGTTTCACTAGCGGGGGGACCGTCGACACCGGGGAGCTGTTTTTT. The encoded protein is CASGFTSGGTVDTGELFF.

In its sample, this clonotype was seen a few times. The chain employs TRBV19 and TRBJ1-5; D perhaps matches TRBD1 (6 bases). Germline CDR1 is LNHDA and CDR2 is SQIVND (reference sequence). V was cut by 7 bases and J by 4 bases, with 14 bases left in between. The CDR3 spans 14 residues. CDR3 DNA sequence: TGTGCCAGTACCCCGGACAGTCGGAATCAGCCCCAGCATTTT. This codes for CASTPDSRNQPQHF.

The rearrangement links TRBV20-1 to TRBJ1-5; 7 positions match TRBD1. Germline V gene lookup returns CDR1 DFQATT and CDR2 SNEGSKA (reference sequence). Losses at the gene ends were 6 bases for V and 5 bases for J; bases not matched to a gene: 7. The CDR3 totals 13 residues. The CDR3 loop reads CSAYRDSYQPQHF. The DNA of the CDR3 is TGCAGTGCCTACCGGGACAGCTATCAGCCCCAGCATTTT.

This clonotype appeared once. CDR3 DNA sequence: TGTGCCAGCAGTTCTAGCGAGGGGCAGGCAGATACGCAGTATTTT. Its translation: CASSSSEGQADTQYF. The V and J genes are TRBV7-2 and TRBJ2-3, with D possibly being TRBD2 (6 bases). CDR1 is SGHTA, CDR2 FQGNSA, per germline. V dropped 6 bases and J dropped 4 bases, with 17 bases sitting between them. There are 15 residues in the CDR3.

This chain joins TRBV2 and TRBJ2-7, with D unclear. The CDR3 length is 11 residues. Germline lookup yields CDR1 SNHLY and CDR2 FYNNEI. V dropped 6 bases and J dropped 7 bases, with 10 bases sitting between them. The CDR3 region has the DNA TGTGCCAGCAGAGTGGGAACGGAGCAGTACGTC. Translating gives CASRVGTEQYV.

This chain uses TRBV27 with TRBJ1-1; 7 nucleotides align to TRBD1. V was clipped by 5 bases and J by 4 bases; unmatched bases: 4. CDR1 is MNHEY, CDR2 SMNVEV, per germline (reference sequence). The CDR3 covers 13 residues. This chain's CDR3 is CASSTGVATEAFF. The CDR3 DNA reads TGTGCCAGCAGTACAGGGGTTGCCACTGAAGCTTTCTTT.

The chain links TRBV2 to TRBJ2-5; TRBD2 agrees at 9 bases. Germline V gene lookup returns CDR1 SNHLY and CDR2 FYNNEI. Trimming took 2 bases from V and 4 from J; bases not matched to a gene: 11. The CDR3 is made up of 17 amino acids. The chain's CDR3 is CASSELWSGGRGETQYF. In nucleotides, the CDR3 is TGTGCCAGCAGTGAACTGTGGAGCGGGGGGCGGGGAGAGACCCAGTACTTC.

The chain joins TRBV27 to TRBJ2-4, with D possibly TRBD2 on 6 matching bases. Germline-derived CDR1 and CDR2 are MNHEY and SMNVEV (reference sequence). Trimming took off 6 bases at V and 0 bases at J, with 9 bases between the two ends. The CDR3 consists of 14 residues. CDR3 DNA: TGTGCCAGCAGGGGGACTTTAGCCAAAAACATTCAGTACTTC. Protein product: CASRGTLAKNIQYF.

V and J are TRBV20-1 and TRBJ1-5; possible D gene TRBD1, 5 bases. This CDR3 is built from 16 residues. CDR1 DFQATT and CDR2 SNEGSKA come from the germline V gene (reference sequence). With 3 bases removed from V and 1 base from J, the gap between germline ends came to 16 bases. The DNA for the CDR3 is TGCAGTGCTAGGGACAAGACTTTGGGGAGCAATCAGCCCCAGCATTTT. Its translation: CSARDKTLGSNQPQHF.

J is TRBJ2-1 and V is TRBV5-6; perhaps D is TRBD1 or TRBD2 (5 bases each). This CDR3 spans 16 amino acids. Deletions cut 4 bases from V and 0 bases from J, with 14 bases between. Per germline, CDR1 SGHDT and CDR2 YYEEEE. The CDR3 sequence is CASSRSRGSSYNEQFF. CDR3 coding DNA: TGTGCCAGCAGCCGGTCGAGGGGAAGCTCCTACAATGAGCAGTTCTTC.

The V gene is TRBV19, the J gene TRBJ2-7; tentative D call: TRBD1 (6 bases). From germline, CDR1 is LNHDA and CDR2 SQIVND (reference sequence). The V end was cut by 3 bases, the J end by 3 bases, with 24 bases between. This CDR3 has 18 residues. CDR3 in amino acids: CASSIRTESYEFRYEQYF. CDR3 nucleotides: TGTGCCAGTAGTATTCGGACAGAATCCTACGAATTCCGCTACGAGCAGTACTTC.

This clonotype was seen a handful of times. The chain carries TRBV4-1 and TRBJ2-3, with D uncertain. V was shortened by 4 bases and J by 4 bases, with 15 bases between the two germline ends. The germline V gene encodes CDR1 MGHRA and CDR2 YSYEKL. The CDR3 length is 15 residues. The DNA for the CDR3 is TGCGCCAGCAGCCTCCTGACGGAGATACCAGATACGCAGTATTTT. Encoded protein: CASSLLTEIPDTQYF.

This clonotype was found a few times. CDR3 loop: CASSQGSQGSKNIQYF. The CDR3 DNA follows: TGTGCCAGCAGCCAAGGGTCACAGGGCTCAAAAAACATTCAGTACTTC. This chain links TRBV3-1 with TRBJ2-4; D is possibly TRBD1 (6 bases). CDR3 length: 16 amino acids. CDR1 and CDR2 (germline): LGHDT, YNNKEL (reference sequence). With 1 base removed from V and 4 bases from J, the gap between germline ends came to 14 bases.

The chain is built from TRBV6-2 or TRBV6-3 and TRBJ2-1; no firm D call. This CDR3 region has 11 residues. V lost 6 bases to trimming and J lost 11 bases, with 11 bases between them. CDR1 is MNHEY, CDR2 SVGEGT, per germline. DNA of the CDR3: TGTGCCAGCAGCTTAAGTCGGAAGCAGTTCTTC. This translates into CASSLSRKQFF.

A remark on this clonotype: This may arise from a read error, as a much more abundant clone is one base away. The chain uses TRBV23-1 and TRBJ2-3; TRBD2 agrees at 9 bases. TRBV23-1 is filed as an ORF, its function uncertain. This CDR3 is 16 amino acids long. The CDR3 loop is CANSQRAGGSTDTQYF. The CDR3 DNA sequence: TGCGCCAACAGTCAGAGAGCGGGGGGAAGCACAGATACGCAGTATTTT.

This clonotype was observed a handful of times. The chain employs TRBV7-9 and TRBJ2-7; D remains unclear. Trimming removed 3 bases at V and 3 bases at J, with 9 bases between. The CDR3 runs to 13 residues. Germline CDR1 is SEHNR and CDR2 is FQNEAQ (reference sequence). In nucleotides, the CDR3 is TGTGCCAGCAGCTTTGACGGAGACTACGAGCAGTACTTC. Translating it yields CASSFDGDYEQYF.

This chain uses TRBV7-9 with TRBJ2-1; 9 bases fit TRBD2. The CDR3 has 14 amino acids. The ends lost 2 bases at V and 7 bases at J; junction bases unmatched: 3. Germline V CDR1 and CDR2: SEHNR, FQNEAQ (reference sequence). The CDR3 sequence is CASSLRLAENEQFF. The CDR3 bases are TGTGCCAGCAGCTTACGACTAGCGGAAAATGAGCAGTTCTTC.

The J gene is TRBJ1-5, the V gene TRBV2; possibly TRBD1 for D (6 bases). V lost 6 bases, J lost 0 bases, and 18 bases lay in between. Germline CDR1 and CDR2: SNHLY and FYNNEI. The CDR3 spans 17 residues. The CDR3 sequence: CASSDPGGQYSNQPQHF. The CDR3, as DNA: TGTGCCAGCAGCGACCCCGGGGGCCAGTATAGCAATCAGCCCCAGCATTTT.

The sample holds a few counts of this clonotype. The chain carries TRBV29-1 and TRBJ1-2; a possible D gene is TRBD1 (5 bases). V was clipped by 6 bases and J by 6 bases, with 11 bases between them. The CDR3 loop spans 11 amino acids. CDR1 SQVTM and CDR2 ANQGSEA come from the germline V gene. The CDR3 DNA sequence: TGCAGCGTCGGCGGGGGGAATGGCTACACCTTC. It encodes CSVGGGNGYTF.

A few counts support this clonotype. The rearrangement links TRBV25-1 to TRBJ2-2; TRBD2 agrees at 10 bases. CDR1 MGHDK and CDR2 SYGVNS come from the germline V gene. The J segment lost 3 bases and the V segment lost 0 bases, leaving 1 base of the junction unmatched. The CDR3 is 16 residues long. CDR3 nucleotide sequence: TGTGCCAGCAGTGAATACACTAGCGGGGACACCGGGGAGCTGTTTTTT. This gives the protein CASSEYTSGDTGELFF.

This clonotype has only one observation. The CDR3 coding sequence is TGTGCCAGCAGCGCCCCAGGGGGGGGCGAGCAGTACTTC. This gives the protein CASSAPGGGEQYF. V is TRBV7-6 and J is TRBJ2-7, with D perhaps given as TRBD1 or TRBD2 (7 bases each). Per the germline V gene, CDR1 is SGHVS and CDR2 is FNYEAQ. Trimming stripped 5 bases from V and 6 bases from J, with 14 bases between. This CDR3 has 13 residues.

The chain uses TRBV4-1 and TRBJ1-5, with 8 bases identical to TRBD1. The junction had 6 bases not matched to a gene; V was cut back by 1 base and J by 4 bases. The CDR3 totals 16 residues. From germline, CDR1 is MGHRA and CDR2 YSYEKL. CDR3: CASSQAPGQVNQPQHF. CDR3 coding DNA: TGCGCCAGCAGCCAAGCACCGGGACAGGTTAATCAGCCCCAGCATTTT.

This clonotype was observed a single time. The CDR3 carries no conserved terminal phenylalanine or tryptophan, so it likely arises from a read error. The CDR3 reads CASSLEADYEQYS. The CDR3 bases are TGTGCCAGCAGCTTGGAGGCGGACTACGAGCAGTACTCC. The chain employs TRBV7-6 and TRBJ2-7, with a tentative D call TRBD2 (5 bases). The V gene's germline CDR1 is SGHVS and CDR2 FNYEAQ. There are 13 residues in the CDR3. The V gene lost 3 bases and the J gene lost 3 bases, with 9 bases spanning the gap.

CDR3 DNA: TGCAGTGGCCAGGGGGGGAGCACCGGGGAGCTGTTTTTT. Amino acids: CSGQGGSTGELFF. The chain uses TRBV20-1 and TRBJ2-2; D may match TRBD1 or TRBD2 (7 bases each). Trimming stripped 7 bases from V and 4 bases from J, with 13 bases between. This CDR3 comprises 13 residues. The germline V gene encodes CDR1 DFQATT and CDR2 SNEGSKA (reference sequence).

This clonotype was observed once. This chain uses TRBV7-2 with TRBJ2-2, with 9 positions matching TRBD1. The germline V gene encodes CDR1 SGHTA and CDR2 FQGNSA. With V trimmed by 3 bases and J by 0 bases, 5 bases remained unmatched. There are 17 residues in the CDR3. CDR3 sequence: CASSFPRDRANTGELFF. CDR3 DNA sequence: TGTGCCAGCAGCTTTCCCCGGGACAGGGCGAACACCGGGGAGCTGTTTTTT.

A few counts support this clonotype. The CDR3 sequence is CARYQEGEQYV. The CDR3 nucleotides read TGTGCTAGATATCAGGAGGGCGAGCAGTACGTC. This chain uses TRBV12-5 with TRBJ2-7, with D perhaps matching TRBD2 (6 bases). Trimming took off 9 bases at V and 6 bases at J, with 12 bases between the two ends. CDR3 length equals 11 residues. Germline loops: CDR1 LGHNT, CDR2 FRNRAP.